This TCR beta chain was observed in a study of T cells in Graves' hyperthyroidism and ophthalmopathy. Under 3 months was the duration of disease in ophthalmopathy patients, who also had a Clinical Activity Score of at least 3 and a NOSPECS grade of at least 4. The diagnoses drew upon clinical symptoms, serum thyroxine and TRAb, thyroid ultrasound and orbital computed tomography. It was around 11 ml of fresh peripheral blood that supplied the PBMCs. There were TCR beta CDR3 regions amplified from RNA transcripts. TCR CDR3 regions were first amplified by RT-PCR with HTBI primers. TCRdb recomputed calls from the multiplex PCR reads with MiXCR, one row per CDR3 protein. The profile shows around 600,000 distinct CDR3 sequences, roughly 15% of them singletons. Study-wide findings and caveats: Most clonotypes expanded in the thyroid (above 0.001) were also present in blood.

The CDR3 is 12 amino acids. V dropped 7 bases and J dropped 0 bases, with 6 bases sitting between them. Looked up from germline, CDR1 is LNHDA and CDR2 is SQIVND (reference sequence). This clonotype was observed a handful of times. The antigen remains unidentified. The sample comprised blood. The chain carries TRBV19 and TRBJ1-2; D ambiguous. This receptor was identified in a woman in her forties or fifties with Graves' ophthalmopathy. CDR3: CASTGTNYGYTF. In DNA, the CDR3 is TGTGCCAGTACCGGGACTAACTATGGCTACACCTTC.